This TCR beta chain comes out of a study of T cells in Graves' hyperthyroidism and ophthalmopathy. Researchers took RNA transcripts and amplified the TCR beta CDR3 regions from them. TCR CDR3 regions were first amplified by RT-PCR with HTBI primers. TCRdb independently ran MiXCR on the multiplex PCR reads; one entry per CDR3 protein. The data hold about 840,000 distinct CDR3 sequences, with 35% to 40% observed a single time. Germline V gene sequence: CDR1 MGHRA, CDR2 YSYEKL. This CDR3 has 15 residues. Trimming removed 1 base from V and 1 base from J, with 10 bases in between. Sequenced: blood. This TCR was sampled from a man aged 18 to 29 with Graves' hyperthyroidism. The rearrangement links TRBV4-1 to TRBJ1-2; the D is unclear. The CDR3 DNA reads as TGCGCCAGCAGCCAAGGTAGACACAGTAACTATGGCTACACCTTC. It encodes CASSQGRHSNYGYTF.